This T cell receptor beta chain was sequenced during a study of spatial heterogeneity in lung cancer. CDR3 length equals 19 residues. On each TCR cDNA molecule, a unique molecular identifier was present. TCRdb itself ran the 5' RACE reads through MiXCR, one entry per CDR3 protein. Altogether roughly 100,000 distinct CDR3 sequences are present, roughly 9.5% being singletons, with the ten largest covering 6.5% to 8.5%. This sample's time point: sample taken at primary tumor resection. Whole RNA, which was extracted from tumor, nontumor lung tissue or frozen PBMC, was sequenced without any cell sorting. The donor group consisted of 55 to 85 patients who had untreated, early-stage non-small cell lung cancer. In its sample, this clonotype was seen a few times.

The clonotype comes from a male donor with early-stage non-small cell lung cancer. Source: PBMCs, taken at surgery. The rearrangement joins TRBV12-2 to TRBJ2-5; the table's D gene call, TRBD2, was not cross checked with the DNA. TRBV12-2 is listed as a pseudogene. DNA for the CDR3: TGTGCAAGTCGCTCACCTCCGGGACTAGCGGGGGCCGGGGGAGAGACCCAGTACTTC. This translates into CASRSPPGLAGAGGETQYF.